The entry below describes one T cell receptor beta chain. CDR1 and CDR2 (germline): MGHRA, YSYEKL. This CDR3 is 15 amino acids long. V was clipped by 2 bases and J by 5 bases, with 15 bases between them. The method was immunoSEQ multiplex PCR; TCRdb's version includes in-frame clones alone and lacks a portion of them. Of 75,000 to 100,000 clones listed, 90% to 95% are singletons. This record comes from a study of technical replicates of blood from several donors. The sequencing sample was made of T cells isolated from PBMCs. The chain carries TRBV4-1 and TRBJ1-2; D is perhaps TRBD1 (6 bases). This receptor was obtained from a human donor in good health. CDR3 sequence: CASSQPQGREYGYTF. The CDR3 DNA reads TGCGCCAGCAGCCAACCTCAGGGGAGGGAATATGGCTACACCTTC.